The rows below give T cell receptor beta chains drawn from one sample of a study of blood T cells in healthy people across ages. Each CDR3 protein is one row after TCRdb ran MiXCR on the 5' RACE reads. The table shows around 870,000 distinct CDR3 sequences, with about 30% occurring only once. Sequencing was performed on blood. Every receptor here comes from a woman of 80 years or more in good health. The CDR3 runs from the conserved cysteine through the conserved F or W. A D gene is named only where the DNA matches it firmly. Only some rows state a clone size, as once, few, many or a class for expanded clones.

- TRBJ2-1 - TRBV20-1 TGCAGTGCTAGAGATTGGCAAGCCTACAATGAGCAGTTCTTC CSARDWQAYNEQFF
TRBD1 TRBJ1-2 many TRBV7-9 TGTGCCAGCAGCTCGGGACAGGGGACTGGCTACACCTTC CASSSGQGTGYTF
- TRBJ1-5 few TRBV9 TGTGCCAGCAGCGGATATGATAGCAATCAGCCCCAGCATTTT CASSGYDSNQPQHF
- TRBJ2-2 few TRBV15 TGTGCCACCAGCAGAGATCGGCAGACCGGGGAGCTGTTTTTT CATSRDRQTGELFF
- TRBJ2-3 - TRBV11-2 TGTGCCAGCACCTTTGAGGGTACGGGACGCACAGATACGCAGTATTTT CASTFEGTGRTDTQYF
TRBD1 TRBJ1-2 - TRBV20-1 TGCAGTGCTACTTGGGACAGAGGAAGCTATGGCTACACCTTC CSATWDRGSYGYTF
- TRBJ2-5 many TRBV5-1 TGCGCCAGCAGCTTGGTCGCGAACCAAGAGACCCAGTACTTC CASSLVANQETQYF
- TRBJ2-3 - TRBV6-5 - CASSWAGGALTDTRYF
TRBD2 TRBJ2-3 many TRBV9 TGTGCCAGCAGCGTGTCTAGCGGCCGCACAGATACGCAGTATTTT CASSVSSGRTDTQYF
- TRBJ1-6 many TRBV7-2 TGTGCCAGCAGCTTAGCGGGACAAGGTTATGCTTCACCCCTCCACTTT CASSLAGQGYASPLHF
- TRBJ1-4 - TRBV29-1 TGCAGCGTTGGTTCGGGGGTCGGTGAAAAACTGTTTTTT CSVGSGVGEKLFF
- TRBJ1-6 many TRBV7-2 TGTGCCAGCAGCTCACCGGGGACCACTAATTCACCCCTCCACTTT CASSSPGTTNSPLHF
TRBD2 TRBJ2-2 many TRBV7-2 TGTGCCAGCAGCTTTATGGCGGGGGGGAACACCGGGGAGCTGTTTTTT CASSFMAGGNTGELFF
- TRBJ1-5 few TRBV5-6 TGTGCCAGCAGCTTGGGTCAAATTCAGCCCCAGCATTTT CASSLGQIQPQHF
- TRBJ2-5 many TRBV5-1 TGCGCCAGCAGCATGAACCAAGAGACCCAGTACTTC CASSMNQETQYF
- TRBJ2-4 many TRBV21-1 TGTGCCAGCAGCAAGGTGGTCGTCAAAAACATTCAGTACTTC CASSKVVVKNIQYF
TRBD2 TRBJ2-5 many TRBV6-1 TGTGCCAGCAGTGCTGCGGGGGGGCGGGAGACCCAGTACTTC CASSAAGGRETQYF
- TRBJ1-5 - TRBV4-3 TGCGCCAGCAGCCAAGATTTGCAGAATCAGCCCCAGCATTTT CASSQDLQNQPQHF
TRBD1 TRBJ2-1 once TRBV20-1 TGCAGTGCTAGAGGGACAGGAACCTACGAGCAGTTCTTC CSARGTGTYEQFF
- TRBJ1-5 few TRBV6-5 TGTGCCAGCAGTTACGGGCCCCCCGGGACCGGGTTCGGTCAGCCCCAGCATTTT CASSYGPPGTGFGQPQHF
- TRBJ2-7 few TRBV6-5 TGTGCCAGCAGTTACGAGGTCTTCCACGAGCAGTACTTC CASSYEVFHEQYF
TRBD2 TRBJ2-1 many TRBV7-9 TGTGCCAGCAGCGCCACTAGCGGGGCCTACAATGAGCAGTTCTTC CASSATSGAYNEQFF
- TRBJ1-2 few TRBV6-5 TGTGCCAGCAGATCCGACAGGAGTATAAACTATGGCTACACCTTC CASRSDRSINYGYTF
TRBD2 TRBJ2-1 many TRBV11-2 TGTGCCAGCAGCTTAGTAGGACTAGCGGGGGGGTTCTACAATGAGCAGTTCTTC CASSLVGLAGGFYNEQFF
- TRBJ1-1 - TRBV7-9 TGTGCCAGCAGCCCCGGGGGCGATCGCTTGGAAGCTTTCTTT CASSPGGDRLEAFF
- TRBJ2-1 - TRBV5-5 TGTGCCAGCAGCAATAGACACCCTCTATTCTACAATGAGGAGTTCTTC CASSNRHPLFYNEEFF
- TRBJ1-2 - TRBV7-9 TGTGCCAGCAGCTCATCCGGGGAAAGCTATGGCTACACCTTC CASSSSGESYGYTF
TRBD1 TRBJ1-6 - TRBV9 TGTGCCAGCGGGACAGGGAGTAGTTCACCCCTCCACTTT CASGTGSSSPLHF
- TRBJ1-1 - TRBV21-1 TGTGCCAGCAACCCAGAGGGAGCTTTCTTT CASNPEGAFF
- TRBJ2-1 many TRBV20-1 TGCAGTGCCCAAGACTACAATGAGCAGTTCTTC CSAQDYNEQFF
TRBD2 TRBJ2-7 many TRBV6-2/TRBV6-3 TGTGCCAGCAGTCCGGGGGGGAGCGGCAGAAAATCCTACGAGCAGTACTTC CASSPGGSGRKSYEQYF
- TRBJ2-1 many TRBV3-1 TGTGCCAGCAGCCCACTAAGCGCGAACAATGAGCAGTTCTTC CASSPLSANNEQFF
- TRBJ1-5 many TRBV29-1 TGCAGCGTAGGGACGGACAATCAGCCCCAGCATTTT CSVGTDNQPQHF
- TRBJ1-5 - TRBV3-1 TGTGCCAGCAACCAACAGGTTAGCAATCAGCCCCAGCATTTT CASNQQVSNQPQHF
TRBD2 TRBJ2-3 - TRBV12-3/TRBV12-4 TGTGCCAGCAGGCCACTTGGCGGGGGGGCCGGCGCAGATACGCAATATTTT CASRPLGGGAGADTQYF
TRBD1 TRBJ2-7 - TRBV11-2 TGTGCCAGCAGCTTAGATACCTACAGGGGCTCCTACAATGAGCAGTACTTC CASSLDTYRGSYNEQYF
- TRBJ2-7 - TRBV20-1 TGCAGTGCTGGAGATCCGAACACACCCTACGAGCAGTACTTC CSAGDPNTPYEQYF
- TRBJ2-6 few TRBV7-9 TGTGCCAGCAGCTTAGACGGCGGGGACGGACGTTTCTCTGGGGCCAACGTCCTGACTTTC CASSLDGGDGRFSGANVLTF
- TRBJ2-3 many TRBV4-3 TGCGCCAGCAGCCTCTCACCCGCGACAGAGGCAGGGGATACGCAGTATTTT CASSLSPATEAGDTQYF
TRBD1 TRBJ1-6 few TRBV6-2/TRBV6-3 TGTGCCAGCAGCCAACAGGGGCCGCCCCAGGATCCCCTCCACTTT CASSQQGPPQDPLHF
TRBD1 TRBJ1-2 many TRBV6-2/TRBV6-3 TGTGCCAGCACCCACCGCACGGACAGGAGCTATGGCTACACCTTC CASTHRTDRSYGYTF
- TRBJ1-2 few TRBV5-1 TGCGCCAGCAGCTTGGGCTCCGCCGGTTTACGGGATGGCTACACCTTC CASSLGSAGLRDGYTF
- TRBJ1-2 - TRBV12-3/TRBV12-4 TGTGCCAGCAGTCCGGCCGGGACCCAGCGCGGGGGCTACACCTTC CASSPAGTQRGGYTF
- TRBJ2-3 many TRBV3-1 TGTGCCAGCAGCTCAAATGGGGGGGGCAACACAGATACGCAGTATTTT CASSSNGGGNTDTQYF
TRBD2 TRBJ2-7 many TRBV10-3 TGTGCCATCAGCCGACTAGCGGGGGGGCAAGACGAGCAGTACTTC CAISRLAGGQDEQYF
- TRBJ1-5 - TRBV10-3 TGTGCCTCCAAGGCGGAGGGCACGGCCCAGCATTTT CASKAEGTAQHF
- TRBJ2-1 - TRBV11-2 TGTGCCAGCAGCTTAGATCCTCAAGCGAGAGAGCAGTTCTTC CASSLDPQAREQFF
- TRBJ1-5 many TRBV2 TGTGCCAGCAGTGAAGCGCTGGGACTTAGCAATCAGCCCCAGCATTTT CASSEALGLSNQPQHF